A selection of T cell receptor beta chains follows, all from one sample in a study of OX40 agonist ivuxolimab in advanced cancers. Assay used: immunoSEQ multiplex PCR; TCRdb lists only in-frame clones, some missing. This table holds around 70,000 clones, roughly 89% found once. The sequences come from CD4+ or CD8+ T cells sorted from blood, collected in a trial of the OX40 agonist ivuxolimab. These receptors were obtained from an adult with an advanced solid tumor such as melanoma, head and neck, liver or kidney cancer. Both conserved end residues are part of each CDR3. The D gene is left open where the match is weak. Clone size, where shown, is once, few, many, or a class for clones that have expanded.

J: TRBJ2-5; size: -; D: -; V: TRBV28; CDR3: CASSQGGVQEETQYF; DNA: TGTGCCAGCAGTCAAGGGGGAGTTCAGGAAGAGACCCAGTACTTC
J: TRBJ2-7; size: -; D: TRBD1; V: TRBV4-2; CDR3: CASSQDRQGRYEQYF; DNA: TGTGCCAGCAGCCAAGACCGACAGGGTAGGTACGAGCAGTACTTC
J: TRBJ2-5; size: once; D: TRBD2; V: TRBV5-1; CDR3: CASSPRTSGEETQYF; DNA: TGCGCCAGCAGCCCTAGGACTAGCGGAGAAGAGACCCAGTACTTC
J: TRBJ2-2; size: -; D: -; V: TRBV9; CDR3: CASSPDSYTGELFF; DNA: TGTGCCAGCAGCCCGGACAGCTACACCGGGGAGCTGTTTTTT
J: TRBJ2-2; size: -; D: TRBD1; V: TRBV6-1; CDR3: CASSRQGHTGELFF; DNA: TGTGCCAGCAGTAGACAGGGACACACCGGGGAGCTGTTTTTT
J: TRBJ1-1; size: -; D: -; V: TRBV5-1; CDR3: CASSRQMNTEAFF; DNA: TGCGCCAGCAGCCGACAGATGAACACTGAAGCTTTCTTT
J: TRBJ2-3; size: few; D: -; V: TRBV30; CDR3: CAWSVLADTQYF; DNA: TGTGCCTGGAGTGTACTCGCAGATACGCAGTATTTT
J: TRBJ2-7; size: -; D: TRBD2; V: TRBV5-6; CDR3: CASSLVLASLYGSYEQYF; DNA: TGTGCCAGCAGCTTAGTACTAGCGTCTCTCTACGGGTCCTACGAGCAGTACTTC
J: TRBJ2-7; size: -; D: -; V: TRBV5-1; CDR3: CASSLAESYEQYF; DNA: TGCGCCAGCAGCTTGGCGGAGTCCTACGAGCAGTACTTC
J: TRBJ1-1; size: -; D: TRBD1; V: TRBV5-1; CDR3: CASSLGRTGAPAEAFF; DNA: TGCGCCAGCAGCTTGGGTCGGACAGGGGCCCCCGCTGAAGCTTTCTTT
J: TRBJ2-7; size: -; D: -; V: TRBV6-1; CDR3: CASSEPGPLHF; DNA: TGTGCCAGCAGTGAACCCGGACCGCTGCATTTC
J: TRBJ2-7; size: -; D: TRBD1; V: TRBV6-5; CDR3: CASGTGDEEQYF; DNA: TGTGCCAGCGGAACAGGGGATGAAGAGCAGTACTTC
J: TRBJ2-7; size: -; D: TRBD1; V: TRBV7-3; CDR3: CASSLGGAGYEQYF; DNA: TGTGCCAGCAGCCTAGGGGGCGCGGGCTACGAGCAGTACTTC
J: TRBJ2-5; size: -; D: TRBD2; V: TRBV11-2; CDR3: CASSLVLAGGGETQYF; DNA: TGTGCCAGCAGCTTAGTTCTAGCGGGAGGTGGAGAGACCCAGTACTTC
J: TRBJ1-2; size: -; D: -; V: TRBV20-1; CDR3: CSAYRSGGYTF; DNA: TGCAGTGCTTACAGGAGTGGGGGCTACACCTTC
J: TRBJ1-2; size: -; D: -; V: TRBV28; CDR3: CSTRGGGYGYTF; DNA: TGTTCAACTCGGGGGGGCGGCTATGGCTACACCTTC
J: TRBJ2-1; size: once; D: TRBD1; V: TRBV7-7; CDR3: CASSLDRGNEQFF; DNA: TGTGCCAGCAGCTTGGACAGGGGCAATGAGCAGTTCTTC
J: TRBJ2-1; size: -; D: -; V: TRBV7-2; CDR3: CASSLYLSSFEQFF; DNA: TGTGCCAGCAGCTTATACCTCTCCTCTTTTGAGCAGTTCTTC
J: TRBJ2-3; size: -; D: -; V: TRBV5-1; CDR3: CASSYTDTQYF; DNA: TGCGCCAGCAGCTACACAGATACGCAGTATTTT
J: TRBJ2-1; size: -; D: TRBD1; V: TRBV19; CDR3: CASWRRGQGAYNEQFF; DNA: TGTGCCAGTTGGCGTAGGGGACAGGGGGCCTACAATGAGCAGTTCTTC
J: TRBJ1-5; size: -; D: TRBD1; V: TRBV5-4; CDR3: CASSIGQGEGQPQHF; DNA: TGTGCCAGCAGCATTGGACAGGGAGAGGGTCAGCCCCAGCATTTT
J: TRBJ2-7; size: many; D: TRBD1; V: TRBV5-1; CDR3: CASSPYPGQPAYEQYF; DNA: TGCGCCAGCAGTCCGTACCCGGGACAGCCAGCCTACGAGCAGTACTTC
J: TRBJ2-1; size: -; D: TRBD1; V: TRBV6-6; CDR3: CASRTRGGIMDNEQFF; DNA: TGTGCCAGCAGGACCCGAGGGGGCATCATGGACAATGAGCAGTTCTTC
J: TRBJ1-2; size: -; D: -; V: TRBV7-2; CDR3: CASSLDRAYGYTF; DNA: TGTGCCAGCAGCTTAGACAGGGCGTATGGCTACACCTTC
J: TRBJ2-7; size: -; D: TRBD1; V: TRBV6-5; CDR3: CASRSRTGSSYEQYF; DNA: TGTGCCAGCAGATCCAGGACAGGGTCCTCCTACGAGCAGTACTTC
J: TRBJ2-2; size: -; D: -; V: TRBV5-4; CDR3: CASSLPWGPNTGELFF; DNA: TGTGCCAGCAGCTTGCCTTGGGGCCCCAACACCGGGGAGCTGTTTTTT
J: TRBJ1-4; size: -; D: TRBD1; V: TRBV7-2; CDR3: CASSFRDRDEKLFF; DNA: TGTGCCAGCAGCTTCCGGGACAGGGATGAAAAACTGTTTTTT
J: TRBJ1-5; size: -; D: TRBD1; V: TRBV6-5; CDR3: CASRTNAGGDQPQHF; DNA: TGTGCCAGCAGAACAAACGCAGGGGGCGATCAGCCCCAGCATTTT
J: TRBJ1-6; size: -; D: TRBD1; V: TRBV6-1; CDR3: CASSVDRGNSPLHF; DNA: TGTGCCAGCAGTGTGGACAGGGGAAATTCACCCCTCCACTTT
J: TRBJ1-4; size: -; D: TRBD1; V: TRBV6-1; CDR3: CASSRDRVGEKLFF; DNA: TGTGCCAGCAGTCGGGACAGGGTTGGAGAAAAACTGTTTTTT
J: TRBJ2-7; size: once; D: TRBD2; V: TRBV15; CDR3: CATSRDILAEDLQTYEQYF; DNA: TGTGCCACCAGCAGAGATATCCTAGCGGAGGATCTCCAGACTTACGAGCAGTACTTC
J: TRBJ1-1; size: -; D: -; V: TRBV6-1; CDR3: CASGAGPNTEAFF; DNA: TGTGCCAGCGGGGCAGGCCCGAACACTGAAGCTTTCTTT
J: TRBJ1-1; size: -; D: -; V: TRBV29-1; CDR3: CSGVAGATEAFF; DNA: TGCAGCGGTGTCGCGGGGGCCACTGAAGCTTTCTTT
J: TRBJ1-2; size: -; D: -; V: TRBV5-4; CDR3: CASSSARGDYGYTF; DNA: TGTGCCAGCAGCTCCGCCCGGGGCGACTATGGCTACACCTTC
J: TRBJ2-1; size: once; D: -; V: TRBV20-1; CDR3: CSVFLAFEQFF; DNA: TGCAGTGTTTTCCTAGCGTTCGAGCAGTTCTTC
J: TRBJ2-2; size: -; D: -; V: TRBV5-4; CDR3: CASSLAGPNRVTGELFF; DNA: TGTGCCAGCAGCTTGGCCGGCCCAAATAGGGTCACCGGGGAGCTGTTTTTT
J: TRBJ2-1; size: -; D: TRBD2; V: TRBV29-1; CDR3: CSVLVAGDSNEQFF; DNA: TGCAGCGTCCTCGTTGCGGGAGACAGCAATGAGCAGTTCTTC
J: TRBJ1-5; size: -; D: -; V: TRBV18; CDR3: CASSRGGEGQPQHF; DNA: TGTGCCAGCTCACGGGGAGGGGAAGGTCAGCCCCAGCATTTT
J: TRBJ1-1; size: many; D: -; V: TRBV30; CDR3: CAWGKGPVTEAFF; DNA: TGTGCCTGGGGGAAGGGACCAGTGACTGAAGCTTTCTTT
J: TRBJ1-3; size: once; D: -; V: TRBV7-9; CDR3: CASSQAIGGYGNTIYF; DNA: TGTGCCAGCAGCCAGGCTATTGGGGGCTATGGAAACACCATATATTTT
J: TRBJ1-2; size: few; D: TRBD1; V: TRBV7-9; CDR3: CASSGRSRQGPYGYTF; DNA: TGTGCCAGCAGCGGACGAAGTAGACAGGGGCCCTATGGCTACACCTTC